This T cell receptor (beta chain) derives from a study of human T cells and chemical hapten exposure. Across the study: Sensitization used 2% DPC on about 2 cm by about 2 cm upper inner arm skin.

Documented time point: pre-sensitization, week 0. Stated treatment: therapeutic diphenylcyclopropenone sensitization with weekly scalp DPC. The library tagged each cDNA molecule with unique molecular identifiers. Using its own MiXCR run on the RACE reads, TCRdb lists one record per CDR3 protein. The sample holds 350,000 to 400,000 distinct CDR3 sequences, approximately 5.1% seen once. Ten or more counts support this clonotype. V lost 2 bases, J lost 4 bases, and 5 bases lay in between. This CDR3 is built from 12 residues. This sequence was found in a woman aged 45-59 years with alopecia areata. Some clones in this sample may be carry-over from other donors' samples. This rearrangement joins TRBV12-3 or TRBV12-4 to TRBJ2-5; D is uncertain. This specimen was whole blood, taken in connection with sensitization to the hapten diphenylcyclopropenone (DPC). CDR3: CASSLLGETQYF. The CDR3, as DNA: TGTGCCAGCAGTTTACTAGGAGAGACCCAGTACTTC.